The rows below give T cell receptor beta chains drawn from one sample of a study of stem cell transplantation in POMP-related autoinflammatory disease. Method: immunoSEQ multiplex PCR; TCRdb's copy keeps in-frame clones and lacks some. Of approximately 65,000 clones listed, approximately 90% were seen once; the top ten hold about 0.7%. The sequenced sample was CD4+ T cells from PBMCs, obtained after stem cell transplantation. Receptors originate from a human patient with POMP-related autoinflammation and immune dysregulation (PRAID). Some T cells here may be from the graft donor. The CDR3 runs from the conserved cysteine through the conserved F or W. A D gene is named only where the DNA matches it firmly. Clone sizes are given selectively: once, few, many, or a class where the clone is expanded.

>.|TRBJ2-5|TRBV11-1|.
CASSSGPQETQYF
TGTGCCAGCAGCTCGGGACCCCAAGAGACCCAGTACTTC
>.|TRBJ2-2|TRBV19|.
CASSIRQGGTGELFF
TGTGCCAGTAGTATCCGACAGGGAGGGACCGGGGAGCTGTTTTTT
>.|TRBJ1-2|TRBV15|once
CATSRGGSGYGYTF
TGTGCCACCAGCAGAGGGGGGTCCGGCTATGGCTACACCTTC
>TRBD1|TRBJ2-1|TRBV2|.
CASRTDRVNEQFF
TGTGCCAGCAGGACGGACAGGGTAAATGAGCAGTTCTTC
>TRBD1|TRBJ2-7|TRBV11-2|.
CASRAGGYEQYF
TGTGCCAGCAGGGCAGGGGGCTACGAGCAGTACTTC
>TRBD1|TRBJ2-1|TRBV24-1|.
CATSDQTGLRFF
TGTGCCACCAGTGACCAGACAGGGCTGAGGTTCTTC
>.|TRBJ2-3|TRBV18|.
CASSPSTDTQYF
TGTGCCAGCTCACCTTCCACAGATACGCAGTATTTT
>.|TRBJ2-3|TRBV18|.
CASSPYPWTDSTDTQYF
TGTGCCAGCTCACCATACCCTTGGACCGATAGCACAGATACGCAGTATTTT
>.|TRBJ2-5|TRBV14|once
CASSQELGETQYF
TGTGCCAGCAGCCAGGAGTTAGGGGAGACCCAGTACTTC
>.|TRBJ1-5|TRBV20-1|.
CSASGGQPQHF
TGCAGTGCTTCAGGCGGGCAGCCCCAGCATTTT
>.|TRBJ2-2|TRBV2|once
CASSAQVTGELFF
TGTGCCAGCAGTGCCCAGGTTACCGGGGAGCTGTTTTTT
>.|TRBJ1-1|TRBV11-3|.
CASSLDITAEAFF
TGTGCCAGCAGCTTAGATATAACAGCAGAAGCTTTCTTT
>.|TRBJ1-3|TRBV28|.
CASSLAPSGNTIYF
TGTGCCAGCAGTTTAGCCCCCTCTGGAAACACCATATATTTT
>.|TRBJ2-7|TRBV2|.
CASSEVDRRAGEQYF
TGTGCCAGCAGTGAAGTCGACCGGCGGGCCGGCGAGCAGTACTTC
>TRBD2|TRBJ2-3|TRBV5-1|.
CATSGLASTDTQYF
TGCGCCACCAGCGGACTAGCGAGCACAGATACGCAGTATTTT
>.|TRBJ2-1|TRBV9|.
CASSALDEQFF
TGTGCCAGCAGCGCCCTAGATGAGCAGTTCTTC
>.|TRBJ1-5|TRBV18|.
CASSPALGNQPQHF
TGTGCCAGCTCACCGGCTTTGGGCAATCAGCCCCAGCATTTT